This T cell receptor beta chain was observed in a study of blood T cell repertoires in COVID-19. Looking at the study overall: Collection of acute and convalescent COVID-19 samples took place in the United States, Italy and Spain. T cells, B-cell-depleted T cells, or PBMCs provided the cDNA or gDNA that served as material.

In the original processing: Quantification of nucleated cells was approximated via reference gene primer amplification. Method: immunoSEQ multiplex PCR; TCRdb's copy keeps in-frame clones and lacks some. The V and J calls and the clone size are those of that table, but D and trimming were determined from the DNA. The repertoire holds just over 350,000 clones, about 86% seen once, with about 7.6% in the top ten. The CDR3 has 17 amino acids. After removal of 6 bases from V and 0 bases from J, the junction contained 11 bases not matched to a gene. Germline V gives CDR1 KGHSH, CDR2 LQKENI. Seattle participants joined during active infection and were tracked over time.

This sequence joins TRBV18 and TRBJ1-1, with 9 bases aligning to TRBD1. The origin of this receptor is an older woman with COVID-19, enrolled during active disease. Material for sequencing was peripheral blood. The CDR3: CASSVTGTGNLNTEAFF. In DNA form, the CDR3 reads TGTGCCAGCTCCGTAACCGGGACAGGGAATTTGAACACTGAAGCTTTCTTT.